The subject of this entry is one T cell receptor beta chain. This sample was included in a study of technical replicates of blood from a handful of donors. V shed 1 base and J shed 1 base, with 16 bases lying between them. The CDR3 loop spans 17 amino acids. From germline, CDR1 is LNHDA and CDR2 SQIVND (reference sequence). Sequenced by immunoSEQ multiplex PCR; TCRdb stores in-frame clones only, minus some. This table has approximately 87,000 clones, about 90% appearing once. The TCR comes from a human donor in good health. Some clones in this sample may be carry-over from other donors' samples. The chain is built from TRBV19 and TRBJ1-2; D perhaps matches TRBD1 (5 bases). Source material: T cells isolated from PBMCs. CDR3 DNA sequence: TGTGCCAGTAGTATAGGAGGGGCGGACTACTATAACTATGGCTACACCTTC. It specifies CASSIGGADYYNYGYTF.